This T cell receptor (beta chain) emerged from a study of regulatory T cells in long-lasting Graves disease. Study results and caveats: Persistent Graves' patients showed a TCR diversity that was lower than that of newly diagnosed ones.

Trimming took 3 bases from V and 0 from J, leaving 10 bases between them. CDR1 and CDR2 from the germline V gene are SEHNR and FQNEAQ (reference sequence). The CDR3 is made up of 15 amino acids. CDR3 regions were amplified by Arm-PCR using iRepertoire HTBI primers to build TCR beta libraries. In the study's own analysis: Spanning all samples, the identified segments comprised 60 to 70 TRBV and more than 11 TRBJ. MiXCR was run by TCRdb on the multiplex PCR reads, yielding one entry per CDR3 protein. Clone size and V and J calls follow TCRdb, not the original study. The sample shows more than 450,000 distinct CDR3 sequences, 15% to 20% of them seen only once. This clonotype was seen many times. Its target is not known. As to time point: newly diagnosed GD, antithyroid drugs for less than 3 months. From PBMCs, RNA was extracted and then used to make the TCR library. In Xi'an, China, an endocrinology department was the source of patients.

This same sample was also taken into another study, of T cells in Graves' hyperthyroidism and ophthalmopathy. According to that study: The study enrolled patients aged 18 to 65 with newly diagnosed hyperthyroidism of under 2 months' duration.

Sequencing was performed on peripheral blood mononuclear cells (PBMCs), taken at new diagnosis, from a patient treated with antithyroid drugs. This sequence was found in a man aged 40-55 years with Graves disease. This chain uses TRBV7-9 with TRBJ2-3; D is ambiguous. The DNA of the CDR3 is TGTGCCAGCAGCTTCCGTGGAGATAGCACAGATACGCAGTATTTT. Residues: CASSFRGDSTDTQYF.